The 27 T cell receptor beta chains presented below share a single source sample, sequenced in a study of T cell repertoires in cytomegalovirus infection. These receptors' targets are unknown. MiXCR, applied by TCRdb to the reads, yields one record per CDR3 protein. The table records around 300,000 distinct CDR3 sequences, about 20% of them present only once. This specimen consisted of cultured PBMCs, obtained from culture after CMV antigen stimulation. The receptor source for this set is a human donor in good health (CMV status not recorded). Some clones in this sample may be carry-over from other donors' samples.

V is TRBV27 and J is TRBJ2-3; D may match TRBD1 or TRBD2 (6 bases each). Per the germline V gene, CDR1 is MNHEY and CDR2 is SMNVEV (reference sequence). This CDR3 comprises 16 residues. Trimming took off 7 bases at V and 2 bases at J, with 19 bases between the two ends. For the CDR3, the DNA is TGTGCCAGCACCCCATTGGGGGCGGGGTACACAGATACGCAGTATTTT. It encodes CASTPLGAGYTDTQYF.

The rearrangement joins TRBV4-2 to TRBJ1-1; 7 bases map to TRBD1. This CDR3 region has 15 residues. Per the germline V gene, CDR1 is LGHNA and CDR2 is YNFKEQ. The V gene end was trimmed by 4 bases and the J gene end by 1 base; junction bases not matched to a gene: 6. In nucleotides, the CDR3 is TGTGCCAGCAGCCGGGAAAGACAGGGGAACACTGAAGCTTTCTTT. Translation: CASSRERQGNTEAFF.

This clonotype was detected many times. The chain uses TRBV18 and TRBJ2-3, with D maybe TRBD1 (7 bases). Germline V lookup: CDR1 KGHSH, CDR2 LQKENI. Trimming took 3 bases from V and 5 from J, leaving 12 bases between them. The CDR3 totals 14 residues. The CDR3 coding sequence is TGTGCCAGCTCACCGAATCAGGGGGGAGATACGCAGTATTTT. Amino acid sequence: CASSPNQGGDTQYF.

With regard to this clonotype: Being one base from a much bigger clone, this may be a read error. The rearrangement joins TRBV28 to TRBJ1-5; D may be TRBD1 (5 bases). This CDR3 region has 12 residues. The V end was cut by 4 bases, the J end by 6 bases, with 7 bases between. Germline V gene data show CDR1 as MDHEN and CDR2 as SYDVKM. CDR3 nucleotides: TGTGCCAGCAGTTCAGGGAGTCAGCCCCAGCATTTT. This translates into CASSSGSQPQHF.

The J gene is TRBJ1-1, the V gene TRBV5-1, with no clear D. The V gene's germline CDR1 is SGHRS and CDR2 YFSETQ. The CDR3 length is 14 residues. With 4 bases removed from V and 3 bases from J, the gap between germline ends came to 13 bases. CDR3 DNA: TGCGCCAGCAGCCGAAACCTACACGACACTGAAGCTTTCTTT. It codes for CASSRNLHDTEAFF. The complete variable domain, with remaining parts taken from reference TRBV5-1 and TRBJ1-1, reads KAGVTQTPRYLIKTRGQQVTLSCSPISGHRSVSWYQQTPGQGLQFLFEYFSETQRNKGNFPGRFSGRQFSNSRSEMNVSTLELGDSALYLCASSRNLHDTEAFFGQGTRLTVV.

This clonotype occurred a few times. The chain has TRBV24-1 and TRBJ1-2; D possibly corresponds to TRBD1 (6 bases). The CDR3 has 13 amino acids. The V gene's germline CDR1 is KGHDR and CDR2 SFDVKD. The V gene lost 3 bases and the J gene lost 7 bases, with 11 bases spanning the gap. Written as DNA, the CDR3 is TGTGCCACCAGTGATAACGCAGGGGTTGGCTACACCTTC. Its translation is CATSDNAGVGYTF.

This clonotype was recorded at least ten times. CDR3 loop: CASSFQQGDTQYF. CDR3 nucleotide sequence: TGTGCCAGCAGCTTTCAGCAAGGAGATACGCAGTATTTT. The chain joins TRBV7-3 to TRBJ2-3; D is unresolved. V was shortened by 3 bases and J by 5 bases, with 9 bases between the two germline ends. This CDR3 spans 13 amino acids. Germline CDR1 is SGHTA and CDR2 is FQGTGA.

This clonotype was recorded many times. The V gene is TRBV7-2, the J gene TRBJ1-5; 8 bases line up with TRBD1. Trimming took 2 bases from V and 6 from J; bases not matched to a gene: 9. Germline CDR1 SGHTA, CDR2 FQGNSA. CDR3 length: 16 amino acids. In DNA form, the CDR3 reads TGTGCCAGCAGCTTAAGTTCGACAGGGGTATTTCAGCCCCAGCATTTT. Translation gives CASSLSSTGVFQPQHF.

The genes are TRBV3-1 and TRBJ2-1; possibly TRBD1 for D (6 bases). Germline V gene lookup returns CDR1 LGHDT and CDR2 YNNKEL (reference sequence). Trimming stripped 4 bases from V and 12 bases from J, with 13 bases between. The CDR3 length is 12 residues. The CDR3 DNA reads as TGTGCCAGCAGCCCCATACAGGGTGGGCAGTTCTTC. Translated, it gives CASSPIQGGQFF.

The CDR3 nucleotides read TGTGCCAGCAGTCCCTGGACAAGGTCCCTCATACGCAATGAGCAGTTCTTC. The encoded protein is CASSPWTRSLIRNEQFF. This chain links TRBV12-3 or TRBV12-4 with TRBJ2-1, with D possibly TRBD1 on 5 matching bases. The CDR3 runs 17 residues. Trimming removed 5 bases from V and 6 bases from J, with 23 bases in between.

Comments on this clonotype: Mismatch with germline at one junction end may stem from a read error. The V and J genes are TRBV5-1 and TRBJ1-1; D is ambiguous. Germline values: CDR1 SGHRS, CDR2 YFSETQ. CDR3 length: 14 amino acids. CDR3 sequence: CASSQDSVNTEAIF. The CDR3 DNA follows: TGCGCCAGCAGCCAGGACTCGGTAAACACTGAAGCTATCTTT. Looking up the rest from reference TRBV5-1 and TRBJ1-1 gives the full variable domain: KAGVTQTPRYLIKTRGQQVTLSCSPISGHRSVSWYQQTPGQGLQFLFEYFSETQRNKGNFPGRFSGRQFSNSRSEMNVSTLELGDSALYLCASSQDSVNTEAIFGQGTRLTVV.

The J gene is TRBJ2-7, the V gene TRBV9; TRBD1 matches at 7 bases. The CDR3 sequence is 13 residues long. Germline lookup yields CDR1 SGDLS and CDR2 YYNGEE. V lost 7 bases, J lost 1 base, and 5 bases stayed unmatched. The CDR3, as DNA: TGTGCCAGCGGAAGGGGACAGTCCTACGAGCAGTACTTC. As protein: CASGRGQSYEQYF.

The CDR3 reads CASSLGGDRGSSFF. CDR3 bases: TGTGCCAGCAGCTTAGGGGGGGACCGCGGGAGCTCTTTCTTT. This chain connects TRBV7-2 to TRBJ1-1, with a weak D call TRBD1 (5 bases). Trimming stripped 1 base from V and 12 bases from J, with 18 bases between. The CDR3 is 14 amino acids. Germline V CDR1 and CDR2: SGHTA, FQGNSA.

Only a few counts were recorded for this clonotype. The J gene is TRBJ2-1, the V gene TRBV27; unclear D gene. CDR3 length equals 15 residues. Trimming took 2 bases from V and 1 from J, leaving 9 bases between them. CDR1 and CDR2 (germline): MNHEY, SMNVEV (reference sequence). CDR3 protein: CASSLGGQSYNEQFF. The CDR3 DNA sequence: TGTGCCAGCAGTTTAGGCGGCCAATCCTACAATGAGCAGTTCTTC.

CDR3: CASTKTAYNEQFF. The CDR3 bases are TGTGCCAGCACTAAGACTGCCTACAATGAGCAGTTCTTC. The chain uses TRBV6-6 and TRBJ2-1; D is undetermined. V gave up 7 bases and J gave up 2 bases, with 9 bases separating them. Germline values: CDR1 MNHNY, CDR2 SVGAGI (reference sequence). The CDR3 contains 13 residues.

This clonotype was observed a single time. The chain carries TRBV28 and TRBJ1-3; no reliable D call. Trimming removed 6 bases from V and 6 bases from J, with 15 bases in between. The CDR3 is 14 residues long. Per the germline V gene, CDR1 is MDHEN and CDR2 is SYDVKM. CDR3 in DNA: TGTGCCAGCAGCCCTGACACCAACATAAACACCATATATTTT. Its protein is CASSPDTNINTIYF.

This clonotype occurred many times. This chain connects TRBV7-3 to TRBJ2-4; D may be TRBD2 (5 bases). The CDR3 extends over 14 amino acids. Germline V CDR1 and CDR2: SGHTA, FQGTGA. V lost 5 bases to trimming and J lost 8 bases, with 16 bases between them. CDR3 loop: CASSATSFGDIQYF. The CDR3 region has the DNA TGTGCCAGCAGCGCTACTAGTTTTGGGGACATTCAGTACTTC.

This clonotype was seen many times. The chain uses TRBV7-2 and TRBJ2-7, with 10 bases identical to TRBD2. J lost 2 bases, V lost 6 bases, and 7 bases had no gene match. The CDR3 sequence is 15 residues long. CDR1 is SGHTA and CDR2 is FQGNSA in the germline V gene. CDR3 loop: CASSRASGSTYEQYV. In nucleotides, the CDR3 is TGTGCCAGCAGTCGCGCTAGCGGGAGTACCTACGAGCAGTACGTC.

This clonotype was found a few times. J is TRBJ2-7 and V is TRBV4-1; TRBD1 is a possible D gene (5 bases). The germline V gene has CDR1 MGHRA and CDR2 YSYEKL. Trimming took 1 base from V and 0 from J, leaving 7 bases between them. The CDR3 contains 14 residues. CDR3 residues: CASSQVGASYEQYF. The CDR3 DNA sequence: TGCGCCAGCAGCCAAGTTGGGGCCTCCTACGAGCAGTACTTC.

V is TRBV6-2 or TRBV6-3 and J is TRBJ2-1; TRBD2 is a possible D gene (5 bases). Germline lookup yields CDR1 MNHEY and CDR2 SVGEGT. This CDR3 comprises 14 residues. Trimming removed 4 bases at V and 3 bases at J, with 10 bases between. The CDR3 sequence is CASSSWTGYNEQFF. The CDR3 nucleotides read TGTGCCAGCAGTTCTTGGACTGGCTACAATGAGCAGTTCTTC.

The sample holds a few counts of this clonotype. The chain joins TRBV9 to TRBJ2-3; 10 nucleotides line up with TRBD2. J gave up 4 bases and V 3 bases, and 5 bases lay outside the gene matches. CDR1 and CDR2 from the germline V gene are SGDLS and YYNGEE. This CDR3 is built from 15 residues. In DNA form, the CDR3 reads TGTGCCAGCAGCGAACGGACTAGCGGTCCAGATACGCAGTATTTT. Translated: CASSERTSGPDTQYF.

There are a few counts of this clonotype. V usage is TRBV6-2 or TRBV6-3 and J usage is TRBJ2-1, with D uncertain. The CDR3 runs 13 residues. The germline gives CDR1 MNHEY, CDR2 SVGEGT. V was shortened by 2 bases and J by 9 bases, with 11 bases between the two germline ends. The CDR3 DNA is TGTGCCAGCAGTTACGTTTCGGTGGGTGAGCAGTTCTTC. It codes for CASSYVSVGEQFF.

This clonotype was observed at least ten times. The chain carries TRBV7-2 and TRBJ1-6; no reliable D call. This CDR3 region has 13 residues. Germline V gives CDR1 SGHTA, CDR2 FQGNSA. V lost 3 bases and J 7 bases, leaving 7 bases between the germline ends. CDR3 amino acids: CASSLGINSPLHF. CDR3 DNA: TGTGCCAGCAGCTTGGGGATCAATTCACCCCTCCACTTT.

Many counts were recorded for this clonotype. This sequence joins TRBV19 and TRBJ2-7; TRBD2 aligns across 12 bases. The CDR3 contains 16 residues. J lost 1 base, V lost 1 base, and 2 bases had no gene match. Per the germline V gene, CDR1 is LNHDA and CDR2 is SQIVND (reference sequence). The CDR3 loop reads CASSIGTSGRSYEQYV. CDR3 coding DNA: TGTGCCAGTAGTATAGGCACTAGCGGGAGGTCCTACGAGCAGTACGTC.

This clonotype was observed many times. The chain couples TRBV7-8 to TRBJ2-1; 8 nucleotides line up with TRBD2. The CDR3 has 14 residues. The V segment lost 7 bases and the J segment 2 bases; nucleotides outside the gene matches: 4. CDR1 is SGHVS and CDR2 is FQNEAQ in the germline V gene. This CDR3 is CASTRLATYNEQFF. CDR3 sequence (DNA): TGTGCCAGCACAAGACTAGCGACCTACAATGAGCAGTTCTTC.

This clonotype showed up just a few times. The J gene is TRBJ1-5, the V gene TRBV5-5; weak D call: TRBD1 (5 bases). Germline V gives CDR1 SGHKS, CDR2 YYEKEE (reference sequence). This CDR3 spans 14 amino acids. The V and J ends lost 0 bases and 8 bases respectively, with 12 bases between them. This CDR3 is CASSLGGLLEPQHF. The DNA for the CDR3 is TGTGCCAGCAGCTTGGGGGGGTTGCTCGAGCCCCAGCATTTT.

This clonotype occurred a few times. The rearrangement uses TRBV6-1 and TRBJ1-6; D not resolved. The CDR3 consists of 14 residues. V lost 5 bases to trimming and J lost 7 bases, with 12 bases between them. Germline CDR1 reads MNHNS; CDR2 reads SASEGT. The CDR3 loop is CASSSGVENSPLHF. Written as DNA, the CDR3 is TGTGCCAGCAGTTCCGGGGTGGAAAATTCACCCCTCCACTTT.